The T cell receptor beta chain described here comes from a study of human T cells and chemical hapten exposure. For the study at large: Weekly diphenylcyclopropenone doses were given to patients' scalps across the approximately 26-week study. Minor pooled library volume differences mainly drove per-sample TCR yield variation.

Each CDR3 protein gets one entry after TCRdb re-called the RACE reads with MiXCR. The sample shows about 43,000 distinct CDR3 sequences, 3% to 4% of them seen only once. This CDR3 is 16 amino acids long. J lost 3 bases, V lost 5 bases, and 7 bases had no gene match. Germline-derived CDR1 and CDR2 are SEHNR and FQNEAQ (reference sequence). This clonotype is judged medium-sized. Time point here: patch test 2, 6 weeks after DPC sensitization. The treatment is: therapeutic diphenylcyclopropenone sensitization with weekly scalp DPC. V is TRBV7-9 and J is TRBJ2-3; TRBD2 aligns across 11 bases. This material consisted of whole blood, taken in connection with sensitization to the hapten diphenylcyclopropenone (DPC). The sequence came from a middle-aged man with alopecia areata. Some clones in this sample may be carry-over from other donors' samples. The CDR3 DNA is TGTGCCAGCAGCGGACCTAGCGGGAGGACGACAGATACGCAGTATTTT. This encodes CASSGPSGRTTDTQYF.